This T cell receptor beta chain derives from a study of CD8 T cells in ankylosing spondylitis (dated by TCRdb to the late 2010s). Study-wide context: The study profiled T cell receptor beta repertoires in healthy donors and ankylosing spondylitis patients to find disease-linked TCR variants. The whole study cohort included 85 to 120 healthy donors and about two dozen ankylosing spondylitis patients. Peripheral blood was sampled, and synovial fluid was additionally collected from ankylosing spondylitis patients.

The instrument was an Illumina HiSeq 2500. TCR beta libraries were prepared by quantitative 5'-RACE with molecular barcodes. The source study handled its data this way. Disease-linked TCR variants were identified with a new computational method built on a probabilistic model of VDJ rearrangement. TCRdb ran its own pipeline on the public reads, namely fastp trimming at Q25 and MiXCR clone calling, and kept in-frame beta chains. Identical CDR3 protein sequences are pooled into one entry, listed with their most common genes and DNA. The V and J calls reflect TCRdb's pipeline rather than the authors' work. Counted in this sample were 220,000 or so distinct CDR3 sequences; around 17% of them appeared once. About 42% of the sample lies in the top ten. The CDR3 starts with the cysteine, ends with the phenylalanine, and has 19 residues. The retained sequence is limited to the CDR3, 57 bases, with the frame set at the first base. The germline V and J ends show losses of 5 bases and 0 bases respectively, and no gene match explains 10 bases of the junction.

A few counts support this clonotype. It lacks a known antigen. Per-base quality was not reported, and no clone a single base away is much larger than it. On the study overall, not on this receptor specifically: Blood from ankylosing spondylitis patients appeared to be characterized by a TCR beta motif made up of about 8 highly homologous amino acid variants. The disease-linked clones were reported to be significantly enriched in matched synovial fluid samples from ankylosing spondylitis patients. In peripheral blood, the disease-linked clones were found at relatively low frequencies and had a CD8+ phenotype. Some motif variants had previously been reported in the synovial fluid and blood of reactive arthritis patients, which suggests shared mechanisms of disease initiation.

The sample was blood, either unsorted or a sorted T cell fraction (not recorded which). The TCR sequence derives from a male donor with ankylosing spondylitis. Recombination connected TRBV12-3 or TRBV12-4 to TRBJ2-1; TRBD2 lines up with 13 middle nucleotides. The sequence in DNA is TGTGCCAGCAGTCTCGGACTAGCGGGAGTGTCAAGCTCCTACAATGAGCAGTTCTTC. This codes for CASSLGLAGVSSSYNEQFF.